This TCR beta chain comes out of a study of blood T cell repertoires in COVID-19. Looking at the study overall: PBMCs, B-cell-depleted T cells, or T cells provided the cDNA or gDNA that made up the material.

This clone was seen just once. This CDR3 has 16 residues. Germline loops: CDR1 KGHSH, CDR2 LQKENI. V shed 3 bases and J 3 bases; nucleotides not matched to a gene: 7. Original analysis: It was from reference gene primer amplification that nucleated cell counts were estimated. Repertoires were generated with immunoSEQ multiplex PCR, while TCRdb's copy carries only in-frame clones and drops some. The V and J calls and clone size were taken over from that table, and D and trimming were inferred from the DNA. The sample holds some 88,000 clones, around 85% seen once. The rearrangement links TRBV18 to TRBJ1-3; TRBD1 agrees at 8 bases. What was sequenced was peripheral blood. The sequence was collected from a woman in her 70s with acute or convalescent COVID-19. The CDR3 spells CASSPTTGDFGNTIYF. In nucleotides, the CDR3 is TGTGCCAGCTCACCCACGACAGGGGATTTTGGAAACACCATATATTTT.